This TCR beta chain originates from a study of CD8 T cells in ankylosing spondylitis. The V end was cut by 4 bases, the J end by 10 bases, with 18 bases between. This CDR3 is built from 14 residues. The germline CDR1 and CDR2 sequences are SGHRS and YFSETQ. TCRdb called the 5' RACE reads again in MiXCR, with one record for every CDR3 protein. The repertoire holds around 150,000 distinct CDR3 sequences, with 11% as singletons. In its sample, this clonotype was seen a few times. The antigen remains unidentified. Broader study findings: Disease-linked clones displayed a CD8+ phenotype and appeared relatively rarely in peripheral blood. Disease-linked clones were reportedly significantly enriched in matched ankylosing spondylitis synovial fluid. A TCR beta motif of eight highly homologous variants appeared characteristic of ankylosing spondylitis blood.

This TCR was recovered from a male donor with ankylosing spondylitis or in good health (not recorded which). Sequenced: blood, either unsorted or a sorted T cell fraction (not recorded which). This sequence joins TRBV5-1 and TRBJ2-1; D unclear. The CDR3 loop reads CASSRTDRFSEQFF. Here the CDR3 DNA reads TGCGCCAGCAGCCGTACAGACCGATTCAGCGAGCAGTTCTTC. The variable domain in full, with the rest retrieved from reference TRBV5-1 and TRBJ2-1, is KAGVTQTPRYLIKTRGQQVTLSCSPISGHRSVSWYQQTPGQGLQFLFEYFSETQRNKGNFPGRFSGRQFSNSRSEMNVSTLELGDSALYLCASSRTDRFSEQFFGPGTRLTVL.